Listed below are T cell receptor beta chains from one sample, sequenced in a study of cytomegalovirus exposure and HLA in healthy donors. The protocol was immunoSEQ multiplex PCR, while the TCRdb copy is restricted to in-frame clones and leaves out a portion. This table holds about 190,000 clones, about four fifths found once. Sample: PBMCs. The receptors here all came from a young woman in good health and CMV-seropositive. CDR3s include the opening cysteine and the closing phenylalanine or tryptophan. Each record gives: J gene, V gene, D gene, CDR3 length, clone size, CDR3 protein, CDR3 DNA. D genes are given only for firm matches. Size values are once, few and many counts, or a class for expanded clones, and some rows have none.

j_gene: TRBJ2-7
v_gene: TRBV27
d_gene: TRBD1
len: 13
abundance: few
CDR3aa: CASSLITGGEQYF
CDR3nt: TGTGCCAGCAGTCTCATCACAGGGGGCGAGCAGTACTTC

j_gene: TRBJ2-3
v_gene: TRBV7-9
d_gene: TRBD2
len: 15
abundance: few
CDR3aa: CASSFPAGGRDTQYF
CDR3nt: TGTGCCAGCAGCTTCCCGGCGGGGGGCAGGGATACGCAGTATTTT

j_gene: TRBJ1-1
v_gene: TRBV7-6
d_gene: .
len: 13
abundance: .
CDR3aa: CASSQGYGAEAFF
CDR3nt: TGTGCCAGCAGTCAGGGATATGGCGCTGAAGCTTTCTTT

j_gene: TRBJ2-2
v_gene: TRBV4-2
d_gene: .
len: 16
abundance: .
CDR3aa: CASSQARGGGTGELFF
CDR3nt: TGTGCCAGCAGCCAAGCGAGGGGGGGCGGGACCGGGGAGCTGTTTTTT

j_gene: TRBJ2-7
v_gene: TRBV6-1
d_gene: TRBD1
len: 18
abundance: few
CDR3aa: CASSDRTSPGQGAHEQYF
CDR3nt: TGTGCCAGCAGTGACCGAACCTCACCGGGACAGGGTGCGCACGAGCAGTACTTC

j_gene: TRBJ1-4
v_gene: TRBV7-9
d_gene: TRBD1
len: 17
abundance: few
CDR3aa: CASSDGRRGRSNEKLFF
CDR3nt: TGTGCCAGCAGCGACGGGAGAAGGGGGCGGTCTAATGAAAAACTGTTTTTT

j_gene: TRBJ2-3
v_gene: TRBV6-5
d_gene: .
len: 15
abundance: .
CDR3aa: CASSYSLARADTQYF
CDR3nt: TGTGCCAGCAGTTACTCCCTAGCACGAGCAGATACGCAGTATTTT

j_gene: TRBJ2-1
v_gene: TRBV2
d_gene: .
len: 17
abundance: few
CDR3aa: CASSGPSSVVSYNEQFF
CDR3nt: TGTGCCAGCAGTGGCCCTAGTTCGGTTGTTTCCTACAATGAGCAGTTCTTC

j_gene: TRBJ2-7
v_gene: TRBV6-5
d_gene: TRBD1
len: 14
abundance: .
CDR3aa: CASRRDRGTSEQYF
CDR3nt: TGTGCCAGCAGGAGGGACAGGGGGACGTCCGAGCAGTACTTC

j_gene: TRBJ2-7
v_gene: TRBV11-2
d_gene: TRBD2
len: 15
abundance: .
CDR3aa: CASTPGTSGRGEQYF
CDR3nt: TGTGCCAGCACCCCCGGGACTAGCGGTCGGGGGGAGCAGTACTTC

j_gene: TRBJ1-2
v_gene: TRBV19
d_gene: TRBD1
len: 16
abundance: few
CDR3aa: CATSGQGALSNYGYTF
CDR3nt: TGTGCCACATCGGGACAGGGGGCCCTTTCTAACTATGGCTACACCTTC

j_gene: TRBJ2-3
v_gene: TRBV5-4
d_gene: .
len: 13
abundance: .
CDR3aa: CASSLNEANTQYF
CDR3nt: TGTGCCAGCAGCTTGAACGAAGCGAATACGCAGTATTTT

j_gene: TRBJ2-3
v_gene: TRBV11-3
d_gene: TRBD1
len: 15
abundance: .
CDR3aa: CASSPRTGYTDTQYF
CDR3nt: TGTGCCAGCAGCCCTCGGACAGGTTACACAGATACGCAGTATTTT

j_gene: TRBJ1-6
v_gene: TRBV5-1
d_gene: .
len: 17
abundance: .
CDR3aa: CASSGDLSDSIDSPLHF
CDR3nt: TGCGCCAGCAGCGGAGACCTCAGTGACAGTATCGATTCACCCCTCCACTTT

j_gene: TRBJ1-3
v_gene: TRBV5-1
d_gene: .
len: 16
abundance: .
CDR3aa: CASSLQPTGAGNTIYF
CDR3nt: TGCGCCAGCAGCTTGCAGCCCACAGGAGCTGGAAACACCATATATTTT

j_gene: TRBJ1-3
v_gene: TRBV11-2
d_gene: .
len: 15
abundance: .
CDR3aa: CASRSIRGSGNTIYF
CDR3nt: TGTGCCAGCAGATCAATCAGGGGCTCGGGAAACACCATATATTTT

j_gene: TRBJ2-1
v_gene: TRBV27
d_gene: TRBD2
len: 17
abundance: .
CDR3aa: CASRYLTSGRFYNEQFF
CDR3nt: TGTGCCAGCAGATACCTGACTAGCGGGAGATTTTACAATGAGCAGTTCTTC

j_gene: TRBJ1-1
v_gene: TRBV7-2
d_gene: .
len: 14
abundance: once
CDR3aa: CASSGQTSNTEAFF
CDR3nt: TGTGCCAGCAGCGGACAGACGTCGAACACTGAAGCTTTCTTT

j_gene: TRBJ2-1
v_gene: TRBV15
d_gene: .
len: 12
abundance: .
CDR3aa: CATSRSYNEQFF
CDR3nt: TGTGCCACCAGCAGATCTTACAATGAGCAGTTCTTC

j_gene: TRBJ2-7
v_gene: TRBV6-5
d_gene: TRBD2
len: 15
abundance: .
CDR3aa: CASAPWGLARNEQYF
CDR3nt: TGTGCCAGCGCCCCTTGGGGACTAGCGAGAAACGAGCAGTACTTC

j_gene: TRBJ1-6
v_gene: TRBV6-4
d_gene: .
len: 15
abundance: few
CDR3aa: CASSDLGEGQAPLHF
CDR3nt: TGTGCCAGCAGTGACTTAGGGGAAGGTCAGGCACCCCTCCACTTT

j_gene: TRBJ1-1
v_gene: TRBV5-1
d_gene: TRBD1
len: 14
abundance: .
CDR3aa: CASSLETGGQTAFF
CDR3nt: TGCGCCAGCAGCTTGGAGACAGGGGGCCAGACGGCTTTCTTT

j_gene: TRBJ2-3
v_gene: TRBV28
d_gene: .
len: 14
abundance: few
CDR3aa: CASSPGHVTDTQYF
CDR3nt: TGTGCCAGCAGTCCCGGACATGTCACAGATACGCAGTATTTT

j_gene: TRBJ2-7
v_gene: TRBV30
d_gene: .
len: 12
abundance: .
CDR3aa: CAYRQEEDEQYF
CDR3nt: TGTGCCTACAGACAGGAGGAGGACGAGCAGTACTTC

j_gene: TRBJ1-5
v_gene: TRBV28
d_gene: TRBD1
len: 19
abundance: .
CDR3aa: CASSTRAARGLISNQPQHF
CDR3nt: TGTGCCAGCTCTACGCGGGCCGCCAGGGGGCTTATTAGCAATCAGCCCCAGCATTTT

j_gene: TRBJ2-7
v_gene: TRBV10-3
d_gene: .
len: 12
abundance: .
CDR3aa: CATRDGSYEQYF
CDR3nt: TGTGCCACCCGTGACGGTTCCTACGAGCAGTACTTC

j_gene: TRBJ1-5
v_gene: TRBV6-6
d_gene: .
len: 13
abundance: .
CDR3aa: CASSSQEDQPQHF
CDR3nt: TGTGCCAGCAGTTCGCAGGAGGATCAGCCCCAGCATTTT

j_gene: TRBJ2-5
v_gene: TRBV13
d_gene: TRBD2
len: 13
abundance: .
CDR3aa: CASSLTSRETQYF
CDR3nt: TGTGCCAGCAGCTTGACTAGCAGGGAGACCCAGTACTTC

j_gene: TRBJ2-1
v_gene: TRBV19
d_gene: TRBD2
len: 17
abundance: .
CDR3aa: CASSIAASGRYYNEQFF
CDR3nt: TGTGCCAGTAGTATCGCCGCTAGCGGGAGGTACTACAATGAGCAGTTCTTC

j_gene: TRBJ2-7
v_gene: TRBV6-1
d_gene: TRBD2
len: 15
abundance: .
CDR3aa: CASSAPAGGKYEQYF
CDR3nt: TGTGCCAGCAGTGCTCCTGCGGGGGGCAAGTACGAGCAGTACTTC

j_gene: TRBJ1-4
v_gene: TRBV7-9
d_gene: TRBD1
len: 15
abundance: .
CDR3aa: CASSFFDRVGEKLFF
CDR3nt: TGTGCCAGCAGCTTCTTCGACAGGGTGGGGGAAAAACTGTTTTTT

j_gene: TRBJ2-3
v_gene: TRBV29-1
d_gene: .
len: 15
abundance: .
CDR3aa: CSVVGLAGFTDTQYF
CDR3nt: TGCAGCGTTGTTGGTCTGGCGGGCTTCACAGATACGCAGTATTTT

j_gene: TRBJ1-2
v_gene: TRBV18
d_gene: .
len: 15
abundance: few
CDR3aa: CASSPRTEANYGYTF
CDR3nt: TGTGCCAGCTCACCGAGGACAGAAGCTAACTATGGCTACACCTTC

j_gene: TRBJ2-5
v_gene: TRBV15
d_gene: .
len: 14
abundance: .
CDR3aa: CATSRDPGWETQYF
CDR3nt: TGTGCCACCAGCAGAGATCCAGGGTGGGAGACCCAGTACTTC

j_gene: TRBJ2-2
v_gene: TRBV4-1
d_gene: .
len: 18
abundance: .
CDR3aa: CASSQDGTLGLYAGELFF
CDR3nt: TGCGCCAGCAGCCAAGATGGGACCCTGGGACTCTACGCCGGGGAGCTGTTTTTT

j_gene: TRBJ2-3
v_gene: TRBV5-1
d_gene: .
len: 15
abundance: .
CDR3aa: CASSPDQGSTDTQYF
CDR3nt: TGCGCCAGCAGCCCCGATCAGGGGAGCACAGATACGCAGTATTTT

j_gene: TRBJ1-6
v_gene: TRBV28
d_gene: TRBD1
len: 13
abundance: once
CDR3aa: CASGGTANSPLHF
CDR3nt: TGTGCCAGTGGAGGGACAGCTAATTCACCCCTCCACTTT

j_gene: TRBJ2-7
v_gene: TRBV4-3
d_gene: TRBD2
len: 18
abundance: .
CDR3aa: CASSQTLPAGTSRDEQYF
CDR3nt: TGCGCCAGCAGCCAAACCCTTCCCGCAGGGACTAGCAGGGACGAGCAGTACTTC

j_gene: TRBJ2-7
v_gene: TRBV11-2
d_gene: TRBD2
len: 16
abundance: few
CDR3aa: CASSQSLIAGVHEQYF
CDR3nt: TGTGCCAGCAGCCAGTCACTAATAGCGGGAGTACACGAGCAGTACTTC

j_gene: TRBJ1-5
v_gene: TRBV7-9
d_gene: TRBD1
len: 15
abundance: .
CDR3aa: CASGGQGAGNQPQHF
CDR3nt: TGTGCCAGCGGGGGACAGGGGGCGGGCAATCAGCCCCAGCATTTT

j_gene: TRBJ1-2
v_gene: TRBV7-3
d_gene: .
len: 14
abundance: .
CDR3aa: CASSLTGTSEGYTF
CDR3nt: TGTGCCAGCAGCTTAACAGGGACATCCGAGGGCTACACCTTC

j_gene: TRBJ1-6
v_gene: TRBV30
d_gene: .
len: 14
abundance: .
CDR3aa: CAWSRDTRDSPLHF
CDR3nt: TGTGCCTGGAGTAGGGACACTAGGGATTCACCCCTCCACTTT

j_gene: TRBJ2-1
v_gene: TRBV7-9
d_gene: .
len: 15
abundance: few
CDR3aa: CASSFQSGSYNEQFF
CDR3nt: TGTGCCAGCAGCTTCCAATCCGGCTCCTACAATGAGCAGTTCTTC

j_gene: TRBJ1-1
v_gene: TRBV6-5
d_gene: .
len: 14
abundance: .
CDR3aa: CASSLAGYGTEAFF
CDR3nt: TGTGCCAGCAGTTTGGCGGGGTACGGGACTGAAGCTTTCTTT

j_gene: TRBJ2-3
v_gene: TRBV7-9
d_gene: TRBD2
len: 14
abundance: .
CDR3aa: CASSLGGGADTQYF
CDR3nt: TGTGCCAGCAGCTTAGGGGGAGGGGCAGATACGCAGTATTTT

j_gene: TRBJ2-5
v_gene: TRBV2
d_gene: TRBD2
len: 11
abundance: .
CDR3aa: CASGREETQYF
CDR3nt: TGTGCTAGCGGGAGAGAAGAGACCCAGTACTTC

j_gene: TRBJ2-7
v_gene: TRBV7-9
d_gene: TRBD2
len: 16
abundance: .
CDR3aa: CSSSPLLLAGNYEQYF
CDR3nt: TGTTCCAGCAGCCCCTTGCTTCTAGCGGGAAACTACGAGCAGTACTTC

j_gene: TRBJ1-5
v_gene: TRBV5-8
d_gene: TRBD1
len: 16
abundance: .
CDR3aa: CASSLEQGVYGQPQHF
CDR3nt: TGTGCCAGCAGCTTGGAACAGGGGGTTTATGGTCAGCCCCAGCATTTT

j_gene: TRBJ1-1
v_gene: TRBV4-2
d_gene: .
len: 16
abundance: .
CDR3aa: CASSRRKGGEGTEAFF
CDR3nt: TGTGCCAGCAGCCGCAGAAAAGGAGGGGAGGGAACTGAAGCTTTCTTT

j_gene: TRBJ2-3
v_gene: TRBV2
d_gene: TRBD2
len: 16
abundance: .
CDR3aa: CASSEASGGAVDTQYF
CDR3nt: TGTGCCAGCAGTGAAGCTAGCGGGGGGGCAGTAGATACGCAGTATTTT